This T cell receptor beta chain was sequenced for a study of cytotoxic CD8 clonotypes in ibrutinib-treated CLL. CDR3 size: 15 residues. The V end was cut by 2 bases, the J end by 5 bases, with 16 bases between. Germline values: CDR1 MNHNS, CDR2 SASEGT. Method: immunoSEQ multiplex PCR; TCRdb's copy keeps in-frame clones and lacks some. The sample has about 300,000 clones; roughly two thirds are singletons. This chain connects TRBV6-1 to TRBJ2-7; tentatively, D is TRBD1 (6 bases). The material was PBMCs, obtained after 36 months of ibrutinib treatment. The receptor was derived from a human donor with chronic lymphocytic leukemia. The CDR3 sequence: CASSELGTTGNEQYF. Here the CDR3 DNA reads TGTGCCAGCAGTGAACTCGGGACAACCGGAAACGAGCAGTACTTC.